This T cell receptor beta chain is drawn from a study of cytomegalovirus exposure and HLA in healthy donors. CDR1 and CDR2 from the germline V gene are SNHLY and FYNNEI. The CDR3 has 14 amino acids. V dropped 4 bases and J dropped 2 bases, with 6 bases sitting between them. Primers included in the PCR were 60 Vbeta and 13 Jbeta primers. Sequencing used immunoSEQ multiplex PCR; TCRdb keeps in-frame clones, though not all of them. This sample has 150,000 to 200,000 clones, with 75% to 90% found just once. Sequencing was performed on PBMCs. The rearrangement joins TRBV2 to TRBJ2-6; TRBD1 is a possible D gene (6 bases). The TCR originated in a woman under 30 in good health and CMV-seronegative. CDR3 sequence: CASSGQAGANVLTF. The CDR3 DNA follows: TGTGCCAGCAGTGGACAGGCTGGGGCCAACGTCCTGACTTTC.